This T cell receptor (beta chain) was profiled in a study of CD8 T cells in ankylosing spondylitis. The V end lost 7 bases, the J end lost 8 bases, and 15 bases lay between the germline ends. Germline assignment: CDR1 DFQATT and CDR2 SNEGSKA (reference sequence). The CDR3 covers 12 residues. The study, taken as a whole, reports: Disease-associated clones were reportedly significantly overrepresented in matched ankylosing spondylitis synovial fluid. Disease-linked clones proved CD8+ and comparatively uncommon in peripheral blood. There were earlier reports of some motif variants in reactive arthritis synovial fluid and blood.

By quantitative 5'-RACE with molecular barcodes, the TCR beta libraries were made. TCRdb itself ran the 5' RACE reads through MiXCR, one entry per CDR3 protein. The sample contains about 160,000 distinct CDR3 sequences, approximately 20% of which appear only once. As for this clonotype: Antigen specificity is unknown.

This receptor was identified in a male donor with ankylosing spondylitis or in good health (not recorded which). Material for sequencing was blood, either unsorted or a sorted T cell fraction (not recorded which). V is TRBV20-1 and J is TRBJ2-1; a weak D match, TRBD1 (6 bases). The CDR3 protein is CSESRGTDEQFF. The CDR3 nucleotides read TGCAGTGAATCCAGGGGTACGGATGAGCAGTTCTTC.